The rows below give T cell receptor beta chains drawn from one sample of a study of CD4 T cells in relation to SARS-CoV-2 and coronaviruses. Their antigens are not known. Sequencing was performed with immunoSEQ multiplex PCR; in TCRdb, only in-frame clones are kept and a portion is missing. The sample has more than 35,000 clones, 77% seen once. The sample comprised memory CD4+ T cells from PBMCs, cultured in vitro. Receptor source: an adult with COVID-19. CDR3s include the opening cysteine and the closing phenylalanine or tryptophan. Fields, in order: clone size, J gene, V gene, D gene, CDR3 DNA, CDR3 protein. D genes are given only for firm matches. Not all rows give a size; the values are once, few, many and, for expanded clones, a class.

NA	TRBJ2-2	TRBV6-4	NA	TGTGCCAGCAGTGACTCGAGTAGCACCGGGGAGCTGTTTTTT	CASSDSSSTGELFF
NA	TRBJ1-5	TRBV6-5	TRBD1	TGTGCCAGCAGAAAGGGCAGGGGGCGTAATCAGCCCCAGCATTTT	CASRKGRGRNQPQHF
NA	TRBJ2-7	TRBV5-6	NA	TGTGCCAGCAGCTTGGTTCGATCGGGAAGTGGGGTGCGCGAGCAGTACTTC	CASSLVRSGSGVREQYF
NA	TRBJ2-7	TRBV2	NA	TGTGCCTCTTCAGGCCCCGAGCAGTACTTC	CASSGPEQYF
NA	TRBJ2-7	TRBV27	NA	TGTGCCAGCAGTTTTAGGGGGGCGCGAAATGGCGAGCAGTACTTC	CASSFRGARNGEQYF
NA	TRBJ1-1	TRBV9	NA	TGTGCCAGCAGCGTAGCAGGGGTGCCTGAAGCTTTCTTT	CASSVAGVPEAFF
NA	TRBJ2-3	TRBV30	TRBD2	TGTGCCTGGAGCCCAGGTAGGCTAGCGGCTACGCAGTATTTT	CAWSPGRLAATQYF
NA	TRBJ2-2	TRBV7-9	NA	TGTGCCAGCAGCTCAGGGAGCACCGGGGAGCTGTTTTTT	CASSSGSTGELFF
NA	TRBJ2-3	TRBV28	TRBD1	TGTGCCAGCAGTTTAGTTCTGGGGGGACAGGGGGGAGGAGATACGCAGTATTTT	CASSLVLGGQGGGDTQYF
NA	TRBJ1-5	TRBV4-3	NA	TGCGCCAGCAGCCAAGAGGCAGATAGCAATCAGCCCCAGCATTTT	CASSQEADSNQPQHF
NA	TRBJ2-1	TRBV21-1	NA	TGTGCCAGCAGCAAATCTATCTACAATGAGCAGTTCTTC	CASSKSIYNEQFF
NA	TRBJ2-1	TRBV3-1/TRBV3-2	NA	TGTGCCAGCAGCCATGGATGGCATGAGCAGTTCTTC	CASSHGWHEQFF
NA	TRBJ2-2	TRBV18	NA	TGTGCCAGCTCACCAGAAGTCGGGGAGCTGTTTTTT	CASSPEVGELFF
NA	TRBJ1-2	TRBV6-6	NA	TGTGCCAGCAGTTACACAGCTAACTATGGCTACACCTTC	CASSYTANYGYTF
NA	TRBJ1-2	TRBV6-5	TRBD1	TGTGCCAGCAGCCGGACAGGGGCAGGGAGCTATGGCTACACCTTC	CASSRTGAGSYGYTF
once	TRBJ1-4	TRBV30	TRBD1	TGTGCCTGGAGTGACAGGGGGCTAGATGAAAAACTGTTTTTT	CAWSDRGLDEKLFF
once	TRBJ1-1	TRBV7-2	NA	TGTGCCAGCAGCCTAGCGTACGTGGGGGCTGGGGGCACTGAAGCTTTCTTT	CASSLAYVGAGGTEAFF
NA	TRBJ1-5	TRBV4-1	NA	TGCGCCAGCAGCCCACTCGACAGGTCCGATCAGCCCCAGCATTTT	CASSPLDRSDQPQHF
NA	TRBJ2-7	TRBV4-1	NA	TGCGCCAGCAGACGCGCATTCCGGGACATCGACTACGAGCAGTACTTC	CASRRAFRDIDYEQYF
NA	TRBJ1-1	TRBV2	NA	TGTGCCAGCAGTGGAAACAGACTTCTGGAAGCTTTCTTT	CASSGNRLLEAFF
few	TRBJ2-5	TRBV11-2	NA	TGTGCCAGCAGCTCGGGGGTTGACCGTCGGGAGACCCAGTACTTC	CASSSGVDRRETQYF
NA	TRBJ1-3	TRBV5-1	NA	TGCGCCAGCAGCTTAATCTCTGGAAACACCATATATTTT	CASSLISGNTIYF